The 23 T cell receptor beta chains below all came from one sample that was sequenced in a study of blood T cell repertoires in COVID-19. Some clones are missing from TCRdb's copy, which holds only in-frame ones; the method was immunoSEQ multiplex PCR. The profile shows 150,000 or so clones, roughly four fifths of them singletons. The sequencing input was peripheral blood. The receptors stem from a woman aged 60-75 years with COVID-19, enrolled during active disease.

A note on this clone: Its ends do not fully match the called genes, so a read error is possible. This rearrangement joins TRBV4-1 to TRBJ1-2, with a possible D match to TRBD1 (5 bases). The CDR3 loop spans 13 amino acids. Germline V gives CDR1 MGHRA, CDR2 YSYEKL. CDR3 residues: CASSQDPAGRFSF. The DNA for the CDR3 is TGCGCCAGCAGCCAAGATCCGGCAGGGCGATTCTCCTTC.

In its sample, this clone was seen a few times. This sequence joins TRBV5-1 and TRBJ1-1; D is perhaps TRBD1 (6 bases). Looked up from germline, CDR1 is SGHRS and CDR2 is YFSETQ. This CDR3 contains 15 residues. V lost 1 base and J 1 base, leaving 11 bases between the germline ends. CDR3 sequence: CASSLKDSSNTEAFF. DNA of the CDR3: TGCGCCAGCAGCTTGAAGGACAGTTCGAACACTGAAGCTTTCTTT.

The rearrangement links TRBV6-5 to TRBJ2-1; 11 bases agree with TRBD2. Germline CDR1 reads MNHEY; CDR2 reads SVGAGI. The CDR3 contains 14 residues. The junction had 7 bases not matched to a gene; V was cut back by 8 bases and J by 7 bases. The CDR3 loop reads CASLLAGVRNEQFF. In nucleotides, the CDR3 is TGTGCCAGCCTACTAGCGGGGGTCCGGAATGAGCAGTTCTTC.

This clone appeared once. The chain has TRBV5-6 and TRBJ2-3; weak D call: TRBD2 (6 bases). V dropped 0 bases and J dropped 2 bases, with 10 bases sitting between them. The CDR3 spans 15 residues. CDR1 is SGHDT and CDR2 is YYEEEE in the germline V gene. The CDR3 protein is CASSLGAGLTDTQYF. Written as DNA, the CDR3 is TGTGCCAGCAGCTTGGGAGCGGGTCTCACAGATACGCAGTATTTT.

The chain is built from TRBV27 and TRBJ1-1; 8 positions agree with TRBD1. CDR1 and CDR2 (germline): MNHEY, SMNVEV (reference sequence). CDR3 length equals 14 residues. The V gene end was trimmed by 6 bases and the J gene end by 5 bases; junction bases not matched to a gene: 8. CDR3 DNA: TGTGCCAGCAGACAGGGGGAAGTTGAGACTGAAGCTTTCTTT. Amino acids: CASRQGEVETEAFF.

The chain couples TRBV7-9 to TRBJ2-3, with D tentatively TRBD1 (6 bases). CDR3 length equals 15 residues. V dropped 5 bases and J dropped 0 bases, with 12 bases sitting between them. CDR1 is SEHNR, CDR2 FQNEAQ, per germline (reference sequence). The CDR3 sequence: CASSLDRFSTDTQYF. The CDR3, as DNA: TGTGCCAGCAGCCTCGACAGGTTCAGCACAGATACGCAGTATTTT.

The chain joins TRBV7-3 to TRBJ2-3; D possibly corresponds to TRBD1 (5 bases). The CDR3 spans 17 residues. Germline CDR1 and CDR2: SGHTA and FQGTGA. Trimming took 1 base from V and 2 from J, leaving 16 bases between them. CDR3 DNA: TGTGCCAGCAGCTTAATGGGGCGGCGAGGTTTCACAGATACGCAGTATTTT. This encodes CASSLMGRRGFTDTQYF.

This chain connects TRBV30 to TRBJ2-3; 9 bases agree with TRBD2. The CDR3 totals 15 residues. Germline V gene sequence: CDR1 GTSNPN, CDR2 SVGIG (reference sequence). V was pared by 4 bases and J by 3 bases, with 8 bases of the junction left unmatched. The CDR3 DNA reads TGTGCCTGGAAAGCAGGAAGCGGGGGGACAGATACGCAGTATTTT. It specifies CAWKAGSGGTDTQYF.

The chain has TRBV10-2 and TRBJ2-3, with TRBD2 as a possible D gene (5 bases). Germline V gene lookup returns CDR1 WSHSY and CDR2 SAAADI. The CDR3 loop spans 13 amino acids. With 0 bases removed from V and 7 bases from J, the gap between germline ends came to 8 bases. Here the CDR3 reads CASSESEGNTQYF. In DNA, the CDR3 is TGCGCCAGCAGTGAGTCCGAGGGAAATACGCAGTATTTT.

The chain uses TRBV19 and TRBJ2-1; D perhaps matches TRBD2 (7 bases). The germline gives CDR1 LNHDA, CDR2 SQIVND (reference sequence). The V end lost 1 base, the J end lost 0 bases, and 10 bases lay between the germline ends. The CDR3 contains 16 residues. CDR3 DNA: TGTGCCAGTAGTATAGCGGGGGGCCTCTCCTACAATGAGCAGTTCTTC. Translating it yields CASSIAGGLSYNEQFF.

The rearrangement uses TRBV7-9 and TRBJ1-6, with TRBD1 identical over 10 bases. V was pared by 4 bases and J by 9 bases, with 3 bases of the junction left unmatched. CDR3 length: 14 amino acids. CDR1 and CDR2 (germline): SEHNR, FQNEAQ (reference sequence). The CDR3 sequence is CASSYGTGASPLHF. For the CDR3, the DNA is TGTGCCAGCAGCTACGGGACAGGGGCTTCACCCCTCCACTTT.

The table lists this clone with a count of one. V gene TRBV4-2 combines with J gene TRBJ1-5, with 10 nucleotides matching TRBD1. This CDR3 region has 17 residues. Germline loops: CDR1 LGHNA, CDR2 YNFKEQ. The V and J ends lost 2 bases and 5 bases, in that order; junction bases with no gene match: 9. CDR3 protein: CASSQRGGTGVDQPQHF. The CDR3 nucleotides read TGTGCCAGCAGCCAAAGAGGAGGGACAGGGGTTGATCAGCCCCAGCATTTT.

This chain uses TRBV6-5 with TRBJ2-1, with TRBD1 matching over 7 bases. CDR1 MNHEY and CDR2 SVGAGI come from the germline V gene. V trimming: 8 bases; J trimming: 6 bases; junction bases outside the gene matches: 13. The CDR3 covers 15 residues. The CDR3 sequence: CASLFTGDARNEQFF. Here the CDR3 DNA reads TGTGCCAGCCTCTTCACAGGGGATGCCCGCAATGAGCAGTTCTTC.

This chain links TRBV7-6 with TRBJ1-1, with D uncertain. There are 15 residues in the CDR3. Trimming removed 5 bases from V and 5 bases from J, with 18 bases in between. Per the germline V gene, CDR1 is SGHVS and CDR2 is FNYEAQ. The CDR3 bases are TGTGCCAGCAGCGCGGGAGAGGGTTATTATACTGAAGCTTTCTTT. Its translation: CASSAGEGYYTEAFF.

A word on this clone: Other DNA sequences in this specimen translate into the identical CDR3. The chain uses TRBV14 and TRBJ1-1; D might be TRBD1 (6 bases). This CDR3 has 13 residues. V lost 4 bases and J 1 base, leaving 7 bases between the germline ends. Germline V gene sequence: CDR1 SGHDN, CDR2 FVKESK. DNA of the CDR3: TGTGCCAGCAGCCGACAGGAGAACACTGAAGCTTTCTTT. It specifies CASSRQENTEAFF. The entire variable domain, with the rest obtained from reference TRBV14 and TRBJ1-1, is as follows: EAGVTQFPSHSVIEKGQTVTLRCDPISGHDNLYWYRRVMGKEIKFLLHFVKESKQDESGMPNNRFLAERTGGTYSTLKVQPAELEDSGVYFCASSRQENTEAFFGQGTRLTVV.

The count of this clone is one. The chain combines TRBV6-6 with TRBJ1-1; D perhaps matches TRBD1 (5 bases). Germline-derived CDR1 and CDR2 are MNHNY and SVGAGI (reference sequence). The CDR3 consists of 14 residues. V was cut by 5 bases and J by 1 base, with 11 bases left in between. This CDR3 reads CASSLRGGNTEAFF. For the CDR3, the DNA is TGTGCCAGCAGTCTCCGGGGGGGGAACACTGAAGCTTTCTTT.

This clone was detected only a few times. Here the CDR3 DNA reads TGTGCCAGCAGCTTGACTGCTTTGTCGACAGATACGCAGTATTTT. Amino acid sequence: CASSLTALSTDTQYF. This chain joins TRBV7-3 and TRBJ2-3; no clear D gene. Germline V lookup: CDR1 SGHTA, CDR2 FQGTGA. This CDR3 is 15 amino acids long. V lost 3 bases and J lost 3, with 13 bases in between.

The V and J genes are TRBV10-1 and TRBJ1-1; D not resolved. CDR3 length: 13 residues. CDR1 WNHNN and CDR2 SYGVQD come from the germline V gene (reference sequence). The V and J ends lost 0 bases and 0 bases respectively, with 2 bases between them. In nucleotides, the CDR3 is TGCGCCAGCAGTGAGTCTATGAACACTGAAGCTTTCTTT. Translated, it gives CASSESMNTEAFF.

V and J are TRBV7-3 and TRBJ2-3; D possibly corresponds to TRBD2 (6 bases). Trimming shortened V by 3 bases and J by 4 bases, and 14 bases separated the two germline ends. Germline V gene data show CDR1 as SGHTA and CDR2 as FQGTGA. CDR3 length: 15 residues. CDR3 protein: CASSFRPGASDTQYF. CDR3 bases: TGTGCCAGCAGCTTCCGTCCGGGAGCTTCAGATACGCAGTATTTT.

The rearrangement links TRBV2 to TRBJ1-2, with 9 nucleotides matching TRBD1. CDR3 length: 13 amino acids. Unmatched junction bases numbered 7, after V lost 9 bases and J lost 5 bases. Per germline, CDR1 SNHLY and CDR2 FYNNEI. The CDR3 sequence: CASQDRGNYGYTF. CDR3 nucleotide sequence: TGTGCCAGTCAGGACAGGGGCAATTATGGCTACACCTTC.

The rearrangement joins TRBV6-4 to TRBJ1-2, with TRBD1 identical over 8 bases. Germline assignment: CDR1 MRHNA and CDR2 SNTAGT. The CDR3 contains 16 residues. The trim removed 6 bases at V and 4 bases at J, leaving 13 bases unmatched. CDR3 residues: CASRGQGTQGGYGYTF. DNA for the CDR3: TGTGCCAGCAGAGGACAGGGAACCCAAGGGGGCTATGGCTACACCTTC.

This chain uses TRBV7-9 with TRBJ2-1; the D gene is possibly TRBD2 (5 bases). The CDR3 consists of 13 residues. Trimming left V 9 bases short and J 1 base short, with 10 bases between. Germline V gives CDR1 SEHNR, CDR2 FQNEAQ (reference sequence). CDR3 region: CASSGLSYNEQFF. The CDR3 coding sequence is TGTGCCAGTTCCGGACTGTCCTACAATGAGCAGTTCTTC. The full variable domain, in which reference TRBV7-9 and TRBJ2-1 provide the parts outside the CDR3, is DTGVSQNPRHKITKRGQNVTFRCDPISEHNRLYWYRQTLGQGPEFLTYFQNEAQLEKSRLLSDRFSAERPKGSFSTLEIQRTEQGDSAMYLCASSGLSYNEQFFGPGTRLTVL.

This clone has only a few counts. The chain's CDR3 is CASSLDRANEQFF. CDR3 bases: TGCGCCAGCAGCTTGGACAGGGCCAATGAGCAGTTCTTC. V and J are TRBV5-1 and TRBJ2-1; possible D gene TRBD1, 6 bases. Per germline, CDR1 SGHRS and CDR2 YFSETQ. The CDR3 consists of 13 residues. V lost 0 bases and J 6 bases, leaving 7 bases between the germline ends.